Here is one T cell receptor (beta chain) with its context. Per the germline V gene, CDR1 is SGHTA and CDR2 is FQGTGA. This CDR3 has 18 amino acids. V shed 3 bases and J shed 0 bases, with 21 bases lying between them. The data belong to a study of blood T cell repertoires in COVID-19. Study members were between about 18 and 89 years old and lived in 20 to 30 US regions. Categorization into cohorts depended on clinical history that participants reported. The data were produced by immunoSEQ multiplex PCR, yet TCRdb's version contains in-frame clones alone and is incomplete. The data show a few hundred thousand clones, with around nine tenths seen just once and 0.95% to 1.1% held by the top ten.

The genes are TRBV7-3 and TRBJ2-7, with a possible D match to TRBD2 (6 bases). This clonotype was obtained from a woman in her twenties or thirties who had been exposed to COVID-19. The specimen sequenced was PBMCs or T cells enriched from blood (not recorded which). In DNA form, the CDR3 reads TGTGCCAGCAGCTTTTATTTTTGGACTAAGCGCCCCTCCTACGAGCAGTACTTC. As protein: CASSFYFWTKRPSYEQYF.